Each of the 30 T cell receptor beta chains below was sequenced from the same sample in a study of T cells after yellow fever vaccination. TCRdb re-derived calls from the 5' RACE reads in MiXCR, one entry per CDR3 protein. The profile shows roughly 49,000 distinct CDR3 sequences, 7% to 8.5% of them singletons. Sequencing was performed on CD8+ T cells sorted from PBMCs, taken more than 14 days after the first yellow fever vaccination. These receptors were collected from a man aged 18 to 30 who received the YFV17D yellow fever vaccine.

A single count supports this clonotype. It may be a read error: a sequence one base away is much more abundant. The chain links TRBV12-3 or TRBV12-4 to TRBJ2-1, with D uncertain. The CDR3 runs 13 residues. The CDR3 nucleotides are TGTGCCAGCAGTCCCGGGCCAGGCGGTGAGCGGTTCTTC. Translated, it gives CASSPGPGGERFF.

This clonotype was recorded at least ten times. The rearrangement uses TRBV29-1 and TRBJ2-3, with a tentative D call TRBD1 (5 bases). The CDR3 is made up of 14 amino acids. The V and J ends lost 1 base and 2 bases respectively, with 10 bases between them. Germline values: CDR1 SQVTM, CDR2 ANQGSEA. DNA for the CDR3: TGCAGCGTTGAAGGTGGGGCGGTCACAGATACGCAGTATTTT. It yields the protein CSVEGGAVTDTQYF.

The CDR3 region is CARGPGRGSYEQYF. CDR3 bases: TGTGCCAGGGGCCCCGGGCGGGGGTCCTACGAGCAGTACTTC. This chain connects TRBV28 to TRBJ2-7, with TRBD2 identical over 7 bases. V shed 9 bases and J 1 base; nucleotides not matched to a gene: 9. From germline, CDR1 is MDHEN and CDR2 SYDVKM. The CDR3 is made up of 14 amino acids. The whole variable domain, remainder taken from reference TRBV28 and TRBJ2-7, is DVKVTQSSRYLVKRTGEKVFLECVQDMDHENMFWYRQDPGLGLRLIYFSYDVKMKEKGDIPEGYSVSREKKERFSLILESASTNQTSMYLCARGPGRGSYEQYFGPGTRLTVT.

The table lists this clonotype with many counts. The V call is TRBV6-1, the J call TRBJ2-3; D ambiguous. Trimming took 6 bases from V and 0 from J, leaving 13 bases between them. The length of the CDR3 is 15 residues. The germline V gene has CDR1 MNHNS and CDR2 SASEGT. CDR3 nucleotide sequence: TGTGCCAGCAGCCCCCCTCCACTCAGCACAGATACGCAGTATTTT. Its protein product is CASSPPPLSTDTQYF.

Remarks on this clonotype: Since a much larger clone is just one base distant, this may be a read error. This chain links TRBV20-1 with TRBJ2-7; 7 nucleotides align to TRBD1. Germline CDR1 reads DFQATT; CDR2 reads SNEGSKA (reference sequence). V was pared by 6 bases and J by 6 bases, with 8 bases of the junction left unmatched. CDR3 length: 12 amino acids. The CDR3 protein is CSAGQPTFEQYF. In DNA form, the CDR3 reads TGCAGTGCGGGACAGCCGACCTTCGAGCAGTACTTC.

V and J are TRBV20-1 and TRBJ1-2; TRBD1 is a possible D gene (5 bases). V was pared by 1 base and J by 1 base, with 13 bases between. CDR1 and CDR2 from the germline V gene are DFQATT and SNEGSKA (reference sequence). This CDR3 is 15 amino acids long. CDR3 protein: CSARVVGQHNYGYTF. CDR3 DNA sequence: TGCAGTGCTAGAGTTGTTGGACAACATAACTATGGCTACACCTTC.

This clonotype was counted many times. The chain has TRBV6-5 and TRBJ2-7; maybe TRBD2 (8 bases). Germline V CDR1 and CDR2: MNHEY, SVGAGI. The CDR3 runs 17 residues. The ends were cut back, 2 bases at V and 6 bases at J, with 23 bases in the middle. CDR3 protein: CASSYAQGLAGAGEQYF. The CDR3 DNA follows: TGTGCCAGCAGTTACGCACAGGGGCTAGCGGGCGCCGGCGAGCAGTACTTC.

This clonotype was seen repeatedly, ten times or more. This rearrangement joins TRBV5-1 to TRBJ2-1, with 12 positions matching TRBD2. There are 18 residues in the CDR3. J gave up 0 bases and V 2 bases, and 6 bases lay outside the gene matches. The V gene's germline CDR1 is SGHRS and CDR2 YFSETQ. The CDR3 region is CASSFRLAGANSYNEQFF. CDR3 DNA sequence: TGCGCCAGCAGCTTCCGACTAGCGGGGGCAAACTCCTACAATGAGCAGTTCTTC.

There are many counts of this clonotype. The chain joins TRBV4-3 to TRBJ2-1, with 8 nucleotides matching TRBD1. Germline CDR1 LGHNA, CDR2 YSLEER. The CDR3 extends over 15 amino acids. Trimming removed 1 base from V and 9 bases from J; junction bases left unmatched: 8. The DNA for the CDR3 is TGCGCCAGCAGCCAAGTTGGCCAGGGGGCGCCTGAGCAGTTCTTC. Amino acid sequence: CASSQVGQGAPEQFF.

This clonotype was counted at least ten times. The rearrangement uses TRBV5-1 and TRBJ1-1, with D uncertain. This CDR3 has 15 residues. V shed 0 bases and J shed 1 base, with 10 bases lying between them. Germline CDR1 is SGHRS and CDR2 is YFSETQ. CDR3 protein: CASSLAMLSNTEAFF. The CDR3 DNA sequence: TGCGCCAGCAGCTTGGCAATGCTATCGAACACTGAAGCTTTCTTT.

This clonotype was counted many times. The CDR3 DNA is TGTGCCAGTTCCACTGCGGGGGGACCCCGAGATGGCTACACCTTC. The encoded protein is CASSTAGGPRDGYTF. The V and J genes are TRBV6-4 and TRBJ1-2; possibly TRBD1 for D (5 bases). Germline CDR1 reads MRHNA; CDR2 reads SNTAGT. V was pared by 9 bases and J by 6 bases, with 23 bases between. The CDR3 runs 15 residues.

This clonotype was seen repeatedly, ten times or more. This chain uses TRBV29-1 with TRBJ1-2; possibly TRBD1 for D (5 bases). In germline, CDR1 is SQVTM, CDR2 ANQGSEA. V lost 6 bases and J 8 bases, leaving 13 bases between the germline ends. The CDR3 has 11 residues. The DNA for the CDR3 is TGCAGCGTCCCCCGGGACGCCGGCTACACCTTC. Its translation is CSVPRDAGYTF.

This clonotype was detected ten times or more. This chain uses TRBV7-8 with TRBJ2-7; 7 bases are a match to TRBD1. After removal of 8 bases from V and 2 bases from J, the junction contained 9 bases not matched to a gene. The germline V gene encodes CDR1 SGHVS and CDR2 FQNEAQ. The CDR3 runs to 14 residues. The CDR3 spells CASQGDSATYEQYF. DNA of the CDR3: TGTGCCAGCCAGGGGGACAGCGCAACCTACGAGCAGTACTTC.

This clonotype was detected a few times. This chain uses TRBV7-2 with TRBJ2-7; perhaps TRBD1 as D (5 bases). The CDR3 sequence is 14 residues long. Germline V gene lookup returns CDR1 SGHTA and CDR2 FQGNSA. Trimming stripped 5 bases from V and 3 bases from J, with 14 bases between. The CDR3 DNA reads TGTGCCAGCAGCCCGTCGGTAGGGGACTACGAGCAGTACTTC. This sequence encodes CASSPSVGDYEQYF. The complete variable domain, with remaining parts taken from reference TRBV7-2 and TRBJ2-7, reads GAGVSQSPSNKVTEKGKDVELRCDPISGHTALYWYRQSLGQGLEFLIYFQGNSAPDKSGLPSDRFSAERTGGSVSTLTIQRTQQEDSAVYLCASSPSVGDYEQYFGPGTRLTVT.

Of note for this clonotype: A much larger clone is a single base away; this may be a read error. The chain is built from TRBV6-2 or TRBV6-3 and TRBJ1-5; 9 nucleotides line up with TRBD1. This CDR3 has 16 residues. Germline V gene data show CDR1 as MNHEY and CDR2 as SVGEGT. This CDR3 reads CTSRRDRDRELQPQHF. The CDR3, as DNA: TGTACCAGCAGGCGCGACCGGGACAGGGAGTTGCAGCCCCAGCATTTT.

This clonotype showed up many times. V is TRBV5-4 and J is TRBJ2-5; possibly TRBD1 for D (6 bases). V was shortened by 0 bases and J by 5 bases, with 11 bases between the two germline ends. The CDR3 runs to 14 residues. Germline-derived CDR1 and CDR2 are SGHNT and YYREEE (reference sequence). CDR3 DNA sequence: TGTGCCAGCAGCTTGGCAGGGGCGACGGAGACCCAGTACTTC. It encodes CASSLAGATETQYF.

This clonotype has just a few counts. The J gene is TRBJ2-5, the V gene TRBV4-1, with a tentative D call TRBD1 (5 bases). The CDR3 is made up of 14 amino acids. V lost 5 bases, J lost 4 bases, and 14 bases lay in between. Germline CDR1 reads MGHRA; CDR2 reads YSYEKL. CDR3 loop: CASSSTAGGETQYF. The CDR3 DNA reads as TGCGCCAGCAGCTCGACAGCTGGTGGAGAGACCCAGTACTTC.

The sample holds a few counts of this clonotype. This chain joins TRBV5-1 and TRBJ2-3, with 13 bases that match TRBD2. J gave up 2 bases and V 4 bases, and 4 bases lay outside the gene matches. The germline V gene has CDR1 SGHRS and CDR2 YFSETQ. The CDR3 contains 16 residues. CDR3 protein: CASSPTSGGYTDTQYF. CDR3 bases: TGCGCCAGCAGCCCGACTAGCGGGGGGTACACAGATACGCAGTATTTT.

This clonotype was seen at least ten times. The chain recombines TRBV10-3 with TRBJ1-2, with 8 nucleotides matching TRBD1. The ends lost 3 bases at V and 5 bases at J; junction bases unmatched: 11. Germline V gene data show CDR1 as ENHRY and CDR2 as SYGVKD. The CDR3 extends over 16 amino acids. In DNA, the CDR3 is TGTGCCATCAGTGATGGGGGACAGGACCTTAAATATGGCTACACCTTC. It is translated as CAISDGGQDLKYGYTF.

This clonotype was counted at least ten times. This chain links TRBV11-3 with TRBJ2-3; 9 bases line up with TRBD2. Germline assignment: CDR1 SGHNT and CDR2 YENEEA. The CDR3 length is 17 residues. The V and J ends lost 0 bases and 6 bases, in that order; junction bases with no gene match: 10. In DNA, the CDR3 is TGTGCCAGCAGCTTAGATCGCGCTAGCGGGAAAACCGATACGCAGTATTTT. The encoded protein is CASSLDRASGKTDTQYF.

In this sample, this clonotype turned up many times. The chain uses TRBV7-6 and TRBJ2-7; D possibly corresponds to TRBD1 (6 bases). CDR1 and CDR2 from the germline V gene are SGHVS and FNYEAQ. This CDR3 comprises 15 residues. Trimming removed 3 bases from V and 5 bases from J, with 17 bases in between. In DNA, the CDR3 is TGTGCCAGCAGCTTCGGGACACGGCCTACCAACGAGCAGTACTTC. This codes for CASSFGTRPTNEQYF.

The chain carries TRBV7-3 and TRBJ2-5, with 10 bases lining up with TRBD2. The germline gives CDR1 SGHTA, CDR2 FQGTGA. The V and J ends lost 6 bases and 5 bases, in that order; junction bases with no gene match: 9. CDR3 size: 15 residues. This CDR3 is CASSAAGTSEETQYF. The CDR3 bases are TGTGCCAGCAGTGCGGCCGGGACTAGCGAGGAGACCCAGTACTTC.

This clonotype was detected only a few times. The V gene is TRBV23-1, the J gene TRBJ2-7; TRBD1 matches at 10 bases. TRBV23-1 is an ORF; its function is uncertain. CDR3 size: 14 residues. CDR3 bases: TGCGTCAGGGACACGGGACAGGGGCCCTACGAGCAGTACGTC. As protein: CVRDTGQGPYEQYV.

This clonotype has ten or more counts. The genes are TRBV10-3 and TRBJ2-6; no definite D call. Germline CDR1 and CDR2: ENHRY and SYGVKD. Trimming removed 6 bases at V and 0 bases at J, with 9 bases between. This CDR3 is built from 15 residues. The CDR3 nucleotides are TGTGCCATCAGCGACACCGACTCTGGGGCCAACGTCCTGACTTTC. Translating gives CAISDTDSGANVLTF.

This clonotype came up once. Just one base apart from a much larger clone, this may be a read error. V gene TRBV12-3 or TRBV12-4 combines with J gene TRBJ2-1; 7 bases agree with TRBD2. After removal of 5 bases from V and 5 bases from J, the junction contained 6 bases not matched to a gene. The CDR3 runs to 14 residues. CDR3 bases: TGTGCCAGCAGTCCCGGGGGGTCCCACAATGAGCAGTTCTTC. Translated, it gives CASSPGGSHNEQFF.

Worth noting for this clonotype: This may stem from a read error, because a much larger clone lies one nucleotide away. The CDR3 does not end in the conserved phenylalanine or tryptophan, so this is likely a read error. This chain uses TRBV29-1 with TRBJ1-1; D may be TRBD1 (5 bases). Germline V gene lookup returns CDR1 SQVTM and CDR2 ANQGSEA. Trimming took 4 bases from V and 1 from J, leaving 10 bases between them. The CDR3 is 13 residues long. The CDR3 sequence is CSVVGPQNTEAFL. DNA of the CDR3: TGCAGCGTTGTGGGACCCCAGAACACTGAAGCTTTCCTT.

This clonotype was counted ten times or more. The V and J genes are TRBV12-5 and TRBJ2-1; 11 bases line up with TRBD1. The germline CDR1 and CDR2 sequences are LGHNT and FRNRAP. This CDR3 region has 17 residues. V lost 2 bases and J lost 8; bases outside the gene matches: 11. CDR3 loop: CASGLFGTGGFGYEQFF. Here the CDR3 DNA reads TGTGCTAGTGGTTTGTTCGGGACAGGGGGTTTTGGGTATGAGCAGTTCTTC.

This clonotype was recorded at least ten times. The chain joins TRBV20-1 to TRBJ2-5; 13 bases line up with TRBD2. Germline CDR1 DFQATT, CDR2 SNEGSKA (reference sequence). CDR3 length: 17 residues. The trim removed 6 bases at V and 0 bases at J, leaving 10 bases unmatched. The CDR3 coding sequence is TGCAGTGCAGCCGGACTAGCGGGGGCGATGTACCAAGAGACCCAGTACTTC. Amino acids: CSAAGLAGAMYQETQYF.

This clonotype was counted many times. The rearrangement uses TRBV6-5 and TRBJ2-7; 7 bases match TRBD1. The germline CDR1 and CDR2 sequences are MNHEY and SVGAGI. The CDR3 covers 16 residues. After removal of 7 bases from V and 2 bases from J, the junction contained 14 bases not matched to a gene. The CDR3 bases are TGTGCCAGCACCCATCCAGGGGGTAGCCCTCCCTACGAGCAGTACGTC. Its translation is CASTHPGGSPPYEQYV.

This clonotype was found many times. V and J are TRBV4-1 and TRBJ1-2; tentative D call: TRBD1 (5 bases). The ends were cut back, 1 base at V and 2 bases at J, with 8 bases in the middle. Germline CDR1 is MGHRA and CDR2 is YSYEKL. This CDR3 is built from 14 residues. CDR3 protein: CASSQARGNYGYTF. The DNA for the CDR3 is TGCGCCAGCAGCCAAGCGCGGGGGAACTATGGCTACACCTTC.